A single TCR beta chain is shown here with its context. The study recruited people aged about 18 to 95 years across about two dozen US areas. The length of the CDR3 is 11 residues. Germline CDR1 reads LNHDA; CDR2 reads SQIVND (reference sequence). The V end was cut by 5 bases, the J end by 5 bases, with 6 bases between. This record comes from a study of blood T cell repertoires in COVID-19. Profiled with immunoSEQ multiplex PCR; TCRdb holds only in-frame clones, not every one. Of under 200,000 clones listed, approximately 79% are singletons. Sequences were obtained from PBMCs or T cells enriched from blood (not recorded which). The chain uses TRBV19 and TRBJ1-1; D not certain. This sequence was found in a woman aged 60-70 years with acute COVID-19. In DNA form, the CDR3 reads TGTGCCAGTAGTTCGGGGACTGAAGCTTTCTTT. It encodes CASSSGTEAFF.